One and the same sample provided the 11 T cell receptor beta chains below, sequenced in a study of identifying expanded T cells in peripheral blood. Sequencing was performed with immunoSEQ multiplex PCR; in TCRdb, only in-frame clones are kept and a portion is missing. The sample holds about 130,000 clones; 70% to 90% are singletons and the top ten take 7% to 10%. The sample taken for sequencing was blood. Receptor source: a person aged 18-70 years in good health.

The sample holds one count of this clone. CDR3 bases: TGTGCCAGCAGAGAGTCGACGGGACCAACTAATGAAAAACTGTTTTTT. This encodes CASRESTGPTNEKLFF. This chain connects TRBV28 to TRBJ1-4; TRBD1 might be the D (5 bases). The V and J ends lost 6 bases and 0 bases respectively, with 14 bases between them. The CDR3 covers 16 residues. Germline V gives CDR1 MDHEN, CDR2 SYDVKM.

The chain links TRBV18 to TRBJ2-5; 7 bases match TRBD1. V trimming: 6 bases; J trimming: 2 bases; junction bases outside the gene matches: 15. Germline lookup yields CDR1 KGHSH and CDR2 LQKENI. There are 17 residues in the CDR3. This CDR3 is CASSSQDRRSAQETQYF. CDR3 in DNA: TGTGCCAGCTCCTCCCAGGACAGGCGGTCCGCTCAAGAGACCCAGTACTTC.

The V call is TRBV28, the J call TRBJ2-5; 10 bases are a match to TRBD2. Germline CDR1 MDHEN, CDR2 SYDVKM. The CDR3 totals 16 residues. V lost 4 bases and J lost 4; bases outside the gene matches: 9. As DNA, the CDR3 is TGTGCCAGCAGTTCACAAAGGACTAGCGGCTCAGAGACCCAGTACTTC. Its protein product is CASSSQRTSGSETQYF.

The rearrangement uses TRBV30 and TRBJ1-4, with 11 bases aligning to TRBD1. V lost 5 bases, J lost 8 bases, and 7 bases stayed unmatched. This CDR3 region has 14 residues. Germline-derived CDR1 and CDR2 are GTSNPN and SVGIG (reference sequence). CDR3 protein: CAWVSGQGAEKLFF. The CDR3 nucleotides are TGTGCCTGGGTTTCAGGACAGGGGGCGGAAAAACTGTTTTTT.

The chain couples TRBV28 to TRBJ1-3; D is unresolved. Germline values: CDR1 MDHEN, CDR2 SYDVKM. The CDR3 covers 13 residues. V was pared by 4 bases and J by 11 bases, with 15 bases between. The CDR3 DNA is TGTGCCAGCAGTTCCGCGACCGGTTTGTCCATATATTTT. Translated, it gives CASSSATGLSIYF.

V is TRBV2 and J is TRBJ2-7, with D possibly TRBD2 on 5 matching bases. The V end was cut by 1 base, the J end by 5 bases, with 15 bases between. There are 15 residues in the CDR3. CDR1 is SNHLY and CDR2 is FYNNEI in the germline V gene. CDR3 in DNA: TGTGCCAGCAGTGAAGACAGAATTGTGGAGGACGAGCAGTACTTC. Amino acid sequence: CASSEDRIVEDEQYF. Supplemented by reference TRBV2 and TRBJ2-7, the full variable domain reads EPEVTQTPSHQVTQMGQEVILRCVPISNHLYFYWYRQILGQKVEFLVSFYNNEISEKSEIFDDQFSVERPDGSNFTLKIRSTKLEDSAMYFCASSEDRIVEDEQYFGPGTRLTVT.

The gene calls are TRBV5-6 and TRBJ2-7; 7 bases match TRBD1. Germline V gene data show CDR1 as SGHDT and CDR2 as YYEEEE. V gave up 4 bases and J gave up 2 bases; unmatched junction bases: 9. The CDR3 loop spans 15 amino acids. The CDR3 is CASSRRTGITYEQYF. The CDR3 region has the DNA TGTGCCAGCAGCCGGAGGACAGGCATCACCTACGAGCAGTACTTC.

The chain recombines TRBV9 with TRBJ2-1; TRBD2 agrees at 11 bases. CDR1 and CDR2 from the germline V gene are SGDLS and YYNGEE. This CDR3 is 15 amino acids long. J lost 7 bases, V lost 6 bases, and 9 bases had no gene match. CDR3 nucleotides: TGTGCCAGCAACCTCTTAGGGACTAGCGGAAATGAGCAGTTCTTC. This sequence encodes CASNLLGTSGNEQFF.

In DNA form, the CDR3 reads TGTGCCATCAGTGAGGGACAGGGAGGCGAGCAGTACTTC. Translating gives CAISEGQGGEQYF. V is TRBV10-3 and J is TRBJ2-7; 8 positions match TRBD1. Per germline, CDR1 ENHRY and CDR2 SYGVKD. V was pared by 2 bases and J by 6 bases, with 3 bases of the junction left unmatched. The CDR3 has 13 residues.

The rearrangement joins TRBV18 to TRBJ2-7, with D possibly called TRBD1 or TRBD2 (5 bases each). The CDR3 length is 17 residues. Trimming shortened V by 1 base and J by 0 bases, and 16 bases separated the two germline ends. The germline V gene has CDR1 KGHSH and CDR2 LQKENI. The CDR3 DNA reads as TGTGCCAGCTCACCACGGGACCCCAGAGGGGCCTCCTACGAGCAGTACTTC. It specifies CASSPRDPRGASYEQYF.

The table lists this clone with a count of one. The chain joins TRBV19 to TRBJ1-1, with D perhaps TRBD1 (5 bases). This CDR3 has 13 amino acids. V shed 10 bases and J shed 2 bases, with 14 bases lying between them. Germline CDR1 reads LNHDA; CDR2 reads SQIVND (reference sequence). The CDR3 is CATKPGPNTEAFF. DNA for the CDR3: TGTGCCACTAAGCCGGGGCCCAACACTGAAGCTTTCTTT.